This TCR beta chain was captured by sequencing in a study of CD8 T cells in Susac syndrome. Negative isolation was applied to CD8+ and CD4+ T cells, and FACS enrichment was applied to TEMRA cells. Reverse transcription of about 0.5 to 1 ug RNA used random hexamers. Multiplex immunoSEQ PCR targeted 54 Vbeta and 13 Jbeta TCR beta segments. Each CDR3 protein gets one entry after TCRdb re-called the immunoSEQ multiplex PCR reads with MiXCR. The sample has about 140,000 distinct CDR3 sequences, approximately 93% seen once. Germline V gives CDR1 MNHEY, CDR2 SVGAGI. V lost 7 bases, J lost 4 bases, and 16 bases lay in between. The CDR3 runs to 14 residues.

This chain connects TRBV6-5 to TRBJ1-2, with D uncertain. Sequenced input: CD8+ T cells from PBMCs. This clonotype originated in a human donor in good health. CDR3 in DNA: TGTGCCAGCACGATCTATACCCCGGCCTATGGCTACACCTTC. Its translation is CASTIYTPAYGYTF.